These T cell receptor beta chains were read from a single sample in a study of T-cell memory formation after mild COVID-19. TCRdb itself ran the 5' RACE reads through MiXCR, one entry per CDR3 protein. Of 190,000 or so distinct CDR3 sequences in the sample, 20% to 25% are singletons; the top ten hold 23%. Sequencing was done on a sample of PBMCs or a T cell subset sorted from them (not recorded which). These receptors all stem from an adult woman who had mild COVID-19 (a few samples of this study predate the infection). Cell type and time point are not known. Both conserved end residues are part of each CDR3. The D gene is left open where the match is weak. Clone size is stated in some rows and not others, as once, few, many or a class when expanded.

NA	TRBV7-9	TRBJ2-1	few	CASSSRFF
NA	TRBV5-1	TRBJ2-7	many	CASSLDRGGYEQYF
NA	TRBV11-2	TRBJ1-2	NA	CASSLSGGAPDYGYTF
NA	TRBV5-1	TRBJ2-7	many	CASTTGEGPYEQYF
NA	TRBV6-2/TRBV6-3	TRBJ2-3	NA	CASSYVRWGQPDTQYF
NA	TRBV7-2	TRBJ1-1	few	CASSLVRQAFF
TRBD2	TRBV7-9	TRBJ2-1	NA	CASSTTPGGLDNEQFF
NA	TRBV7-9	TRBJ2-1	NA	CASSLEARGNDEQFF
NA	TRBV7-8	TRBJ2-3	NA	CASSSRLGETDTQYF
TRBD1	TRBV7-9	TRBJ1-1	NA	CASSPSRQGNTEAFF
NA	TRBV24-1	TRBJ2-2	NA	CATSDWTVGGELFF
TRBD2	TRBV7-9	TRBJ2-1	NA	CASTSSGNRNEQFF
NA	TRBV12-3/TRBV12-4	TRBJ1-5	few	CASSLAELEAQHF
NA	TRBV20-1	TRBJ1-2	NA	CSARDQEGQNYGYTF
NA	TRBV12-3/TRBV12-4	TRBJ2-7	NA	CASSFLAGAYEQYF
TRBD2	TRBV24-1	TRBJ2-3	NA	CATSDFRSGVTDTQYF
NA	TRBV11-1	TRBJ2-2	NA	CASSLGQDFNTGELFF
TRBD1	TRBV4-1	TRBJ1-1	NA	CASSPGQGMRAEAFF